This T cell receptor (beta chain) appears in the sequencing data of a study of response to subunit inactivated influenza vaccine. MiXCR, applied by TCRdb to the RT-PCR reads, yields one record per CDR3 protein. The table includes more than 600,000 distinct CDR3 sequences, roughly 20% detected once. Looked up from germline, CDR1 is KGHDR and CDR2 is SFDVKD. This CDR3 has 16 residues. Trimming cost V 1 base and J 6 bases; bases outside gene matches: 6. Findings of the study overall: Seasonal influenza vaccination, on each occasion, was suggested by the authors to recruit few new T cells.

With regard to this clonotype: Its antigen is unknown.

V and J are TRBV24-1 and TRBJ2-2, with 8 positions matching TRBD2. The specimen was PBMCs from blood, collected 5 to 6 days after vaccination. The sequence derives from a man over 45 who received an inactivated influenza vaccine. The CDR3 region has the DNA TGTGCCACCAGTGATTTTGCCGGGAGGGCCTCCGGGGAGCTGTTTTTT. The encoded protein is CATSDFAGRASGELFF.